The 28 T cell receptor beta chains below come from one sample, sequenced in a study of CD8 T cell repertoires and HIV-1 epitope variants (dated by TCRdb to 2018 to 2020). Their recognized antigens are unknown. The library came from the immunoSEQ multiplex PCR assay. The table comes from immuneACCESS by way of TCRdb, which keeps in-frame sequences with V and J called. Part of the clones is missing from these tables; in studies checked, under half for an unresolved V gene and the rest for unknown reasons. For this sample the table gives about 6,300 clones, of which around 64% were detected only once. Approximately 47% of the sample is in the top ten clones. Sequencing was done on a sample of cultured CD8+ T cells derived from PBMCs. The receptors originated from a male donor with HIV.

In DNA, the CDR3 is TGCGCCAGCAGCTTCGGGACAGGGGGCTTGAACACTGAAGCTTTCTTT. Its protein product is CASSFGTGGLNTEAFF. The V call is TRBV5-1, the J call TRBJ1-1, with TRBD1 matching 12 bases. In germline, CDR1 is SGHRS, CDR2 YFSETQ. This CDR3 has 16 residues. With 2 bases clipped from V and 0 bases from J, the junction kept 2 bases outside the gene matches.

The DNA of the CDR3 is TGTGCCAGCAGCGCGTGGGATGGCTACACCTTC. Protein product: CASSAWDGYTF. The rearrangement links TRBV5-8 to TRBJ1-2; no firm D call. The CDR3 contains 11 residues. Deletions cut 4 bases from V and 6 bases from J, with 7 bases between. Germline assignment: CDR1 SGHTS and CDR2 YDEGEE.

The chain carries TRBV4-1 and TRBJ2-5; D perhaps matches TRBD1 (5 bases). Germline lookup yields CDR1 MGHRA and CDR2 YSYEKL. The CDR3 sequence is 15 residues long. V lost 1 base and J lost 2, with 11 bases in between. The CDR3 coding sequence is TGCGCCAGCAGCCAAGTAGGGGTGGGACAAGAGACCCAGTACTTC. Translated, it gives CASSQVGVGQETQYF.

This chain connects TRBV7-3 to TRBJ2-3; 12 bases match TRBD2. The V gene end was trimmed by 4 bases and the J gene end by 4 bases; junction bases not matched to a gene: 3. The CDR3 has 15 residues. The germline V gene encodes CDR1 SGHTA and CDR2 FQGTGA. CDR3 DNA: TGTGCCAGCAGCTCTAGCGGGGGGGCGGCAGATACGCAGTATTTT. Translation gives CASSSSGGAADTQYF.

This clone appeared a few times. The CDR3 DNA sequence: TGTGCCAGCAGCTTATCCCCGGTTGAAGCTTTCTTT. It codes for CASSLSPVEAFF. The V and J genes are TRBV7-9 and TRBJ1-1, with D uncertain. Germline V gene lookup returns CDR1 SEHNR and CDR2 FQNEAQ (reference sequence). Trimming shortened V by 2 bases and J by 7 bases, and 8 bases separated the two germline ends. The CDR3 has 12 residues.

This rearrangement joins TRBV5-8 to TRBJ2-5, with D tentatively TRBD2 (5 bases). Trimming removed 3 bases at V and 2 bases at J, with 14 bases between. Per germline, CDR1 SGHTS and CDR2 YDEGEE. This CDR3 contains 15 residues. In DNA form, the CDR3 reads TGTGCCAGCAGCTCCGCCGGGATAGATCAAGAGACCCAGTACTTC. Translated: CASSSAGIDQETQYF.

The chain has TRBV25-1 and TRBJ2-4; possible D gene TRBD2, 6 bases. Trimming stripped 4 bases from V and 0 bases from J, with 10 bases between. The CDR3 is made up of 15 amino acids. Germline V gene data show CDR1 as MGHDK and CDR2 as SYGVNS. The CDR3 reads CASSGQGLAKNIQYF. As DNA, the CDR3 is TGTGCCAGCAGTGGGCAGGGACTAGCCAAAAACATTCAGTACTTC.

The rearrangement joins TRBV5-1 to TRBJ1-2, with D unresolved. V dropped 1 base and J dropped 8 bases, with 21 bases sitting between them. The CDR3 extends over 16 amino acids. The germline V gene has CDR1 SGHRS and CDR2 YFSETQ. The CDR3 bases are TGCGCCAGCAGCTTGACCTCGTCCGGACGCCCCTGGGGCTACACCTTC. Its translation is CASSLTSSGRPWGYTF.

By share, this clone ranks as large. V usage is TRBV19 and J usage is TRBJ1-5, with TRBD1 matching 7 bases. The CDR3 has 15 amino acids. Losses at the gene ends were 7 bases for V and 1 base for J; bases not matched to a gene: 7. Germline CDR1 and CDR2: LNHDA and SQIVND (reference sequence). CDR3 region: CASTPDRLSNQPQHF. CDR3 coding DNA: TGTGCCAGTACCCCGGACAGGTTAAGCAATCAGCCCCAGCATTTT. The full variable domain, completed using reference TRBV19 and TRBJ1-5, is DGGITQSPKYLFRKEGQNVTLSCEQNLNHDAMYWYRQDPGQGLRLIYYSQIVNDFQKGDIAEGYSVSREKKESFPLTVTSAQKNPTAFYLCASTPDRLSNQPQHFGDGTRLSIL.

This clone was seen more than once but under ten times. The chain employs TRBV6-5 and TRBJ2-2; TRBD1 matches 9 bases. CDR1 MNHEY and CDR2 SVGAGI come from the germline V gene. Trimming cost V 1 base and J 7 bases; bases outside gene matches: 7. The CDR3 totals 16 residues. The CDR3 DNA sequence: TGTGCCAGCAGTTACTTTATTACAGGGGGCAGCGGGGAGCTGTTTTTT. This encodes CASSYFITGGSGELFF.

V is TRBV2 and J is TRBJ2-5, with TRBD1 matching 10 bases. This CDR3 has 13 amino acids. Unmatched junction bases numbered 2, after V lost 6 bases and J lost 4 bases. Germline CDR1 SNHLY, CDR2 FYNNEI. The CDR3 DNA reads TGTGCCAGCAGGCGGACAGGGGGAGAGACCCAGTACTTC. Its protein is CASRRTGGETQYF.

This clone appeared once. V is TRBV28 and J is TRBJ1-5; unclear D gene. Trimming removed 2 bases from V and 6 bases from J, with 11 bases in between. The CDR3 contains 14 residues. Germline V CDR1 and CDR2: MDHEN, SYDVKM. CDR3 DNA sequence: TGTGCCAGCAGTTTAGAAAGTGGGATTCAGCCCCAGCATTTT. It codes for CASSLESGIQPQHF.

The CDR3 DNA sequence: TGTGCCAGCAGTTTATTGGAGGGAGACTATGGCTACACCTTC. Encoded protein: CASSLLEGDYGYTF. The J gene is TRBJ1-2, the V gene TRBV28, with no clear D. This CDR3 is built from 14 residues. The germline V and J ends were trimmed by 1 base and 3 bases, with 9 bases remaining between them. The germline V gene has CDR1 MDHEN and CDR2 SYDVKM.

This rearrangement joins TRBV5-6 to TRBJ2-6; D might be TRBD1 (5 bases). CDR3 length: 16 residues. The germline V and J ends were trimmed by 0 bases and 4 bases, with 11 bases remaining between them. The V gene's germline CDR1 is SGHDT and CDR2 YYEEEE. The CDR3 region has the DNA TGTGCCAGCAGCTTGGATGGGGCGGCGGGGGCCAACGTCCTGACTTTC. It encodes CASSLDGAAGANVLTF.

The chain joins TRBV4-3 to TRBJ1-2, with a possible D match to TRBD1 (5 bases). Trimming cost V 0 bases and J 3 bases, with 11 bases left between them. Germline V gene lookup returns CDR1 LGHNA and CDR2 YSLEER. CDR3 length: 15 residues. The CDR3 sequence: CASSQDLRGYYGYTF. The CDR3 DNA follows: TGCGCCAGCAGCCAAGATCTGCGGGGGTACTATGGCTACACCTTC.

The chain has TRBV30 and TRBJ1-4, with D unclear. The CDR3 spans 14 residues. The germline V gene has CDR1 GTSNPN and CDR2 SVGIG (reference sequence). Trimming took off 1 base at V and 0 bases at J, with 6 bases between the two ends. The CDR3 loop reads CAWSGRTTNEKLFF. The CDR3 coding sequence is TGTGCCTGGAGTGGAAGAACAACTAATGAAAAACTGTTTTTT. The full variable domain, rest sourced from reference TRBV30 and TRBJ1-4, is SQTIHQWPATLVQPVGSPLSLECTVEGTSNPNLYWYRQAAGRGLQLLFYSVGIGQISSEVPQNLSASRPQDRQFILSSKKLLLSDSGFYLCAWSGRTTNEKLFFGSGTQLSVL.

The rearrangement joins TRBV5-1 to TRBJ1-1; no clear D. The V gene's germline CDR1 is SGHRS and CDR2 YFSETQ. This CDR3 spans 15 amino acids. V dropped 2 bases and J dropped 1 base, with 12 bases sitting between them. The CDR3 sequence is CASSFLNSPNTEAFF. The CDR3 bases are TGCGCCAGCAGCTTCTTAAACTCTCCGAACACTGAAGCTTTCTTT.

This rearrangement joins TRBV13 to TRBJ1-1; D is ambiguous. The germline CDR1 and CDR2 sequences are PRHDT and FYEKMQ (reference sequence). This CDR3 comprises 17 residues. V was pared by 5 bases and J by 0 bases, with 19 bases between. CDR3 in DNA: TGTGCCAGCAGCCAAACCGGAGGGTCTGGCATGAACACTGAAGCTTTCTTT. It encodes CASSQTGGSGMNTEAFF.

This clone has only a few counts. The rearrangement uses TRBV11-1 and TRBJ2-7, with 7 bases matching TRBD1. With V trimmed by 2 bases and J by 2 bases, 0 bases remained unmatched. The CDR3 has 13 residues. CDR1 and CDR2 (germline): SGHAT, FQDESV (reference sequence). Here the CDR3 reads CASSLQGAYEQYF. Written as DNA, the CDR3 is TGTGCCAGCAGCTTACAGGGGGCCTACGAGCAGTACTTC.

This chain uses TRBV7-8 with TRBJ2-1; D is unresolved. There are 16 residues in the CDR3. V was trimmed by 1 base and J by 6 bases, leaving 16 bases between them. Per the germline V gene, CDR1 is SGHVS and CDR2 is FQNEAQ. CDR3 region: CASSLEAVEYSNEQFF. Written as DNA, the CDR3 is TGTGCCAGCAGCTTAGAGGCGGTAGAATATAGCAATGAGCAGTTCTTC.

V is TRBV5-4 and J is TRBJ1-1; the match to TRBD1 covers 8 bases. Germline V gene data show CDR1 as SGHNT and CDR2 as YYREEE (reference sequence). The CDR3 sequence is 13 residues long. V gave up 2 bases and J gave up 6 bases; unmatched junction bases: 3. CDR3 DNA sequence: TGTGCCAGCAGCTTACAGGGGGGAGCTGAAGCTTTCTTT. Its translation is CASSLQGGAEAFF.

This chain joins TRBV13 and TRBJ1-1; 10 positions match TRBD1. The CDR3 consists of 17 residues. The germline gives CDR1 PRHDT, CDR2 FYEKMQ (reference sequence). V was clipped by 6 bases and J by 4 bases; unmatched bases: 14. The CDR3 nucleotides are TGTGCCAGCAGTTCCCCCGGGACAGGGGTGATTTCCACTGAAGCTTTCTTT. Encoded protein: CASSSPGTGVISTEAFF.

The chain couples TRBV19 to TRBJ1-5; no clear D gene. CDR1 LNHDA and CDR2 SQIVND come from the germline V gene (reference sequence). CDR3 length: 14 residues. Between the trimmed V and J ends, which lost 3 bases and 7 bases, there was a span of 13 bases. CDR3 nucleotides: TGTGCCAGTAGTATTCGGCCGGGCGGCCAGCCCCAGCATTTT. It codes for CASSIRPGGQPQHF.

This sequence joins TRBV29-1 and TRBJ2-7; 9 bases fit TRBD1. The germline CDR1 and CDR2 sequences are SQVTM and ANQGSEA. The CDR3 extends over 14 amino acids. V trimming: 5 bases; J trimming: 4 bases; junction bases outside the gene matches: 9. This chain's CDR3 is CSVLLGTGLYEQYF. Written as DNA, the CDR3 is TGCAGCGTTTTGCTCGGGACAGGGTTGTACGAGCAGTACTTC.

The chain recombines TRBV7-8 with TRBJ1-5; D not certain. The CDR3 contains 16 residues. Between the trimmed V and J ends, which lost 2 bases and 2 bases, there was a span of 13 bases. CDR1 is SGHVS and CDR2 is FQNEAQ in the germline V gene. CDR3 protein: CASSLNGGLRNQPQHF. The CDR3 nucleotides are TGTGCCAGCAGCTTAAATGGAGGGTTGCGCAATCAGCCCCAGCATTTT.

Here the CDR3 DNA reads TGTGCCAGCAGTGAGGCAGGGAGTTGGACTGAAGCTTTCTTT. Its translation is CASSEAGSWTEAFF. The chain uses TRBV25-1 and TRBJ1-1; D possibly corresponds to TRBD1 (5 bases). V was shortened by 3 bases and J by 5 bases, with 13 bases between the two germline ends. The CDR3 has 14 residues. Germline-derived CDR1 and CDR2 are MGHDK and SYGVNS.

J is TRBJ1-2 and V is TRBV5-1; no firm D call. There are 16 residues in the CDR3. From germline, CDR1 is SGHRS and CDR2 YFSETQ. The V end was cut by 4 bases, the J end by 3 bases, with 19 bases between. CDR3 amino acids: CASSQDPVELDYGYTF. The CDR3, as DNA: TGCGCCAGCAGCCAAGATCCCGTCGAACTCGACTATGGCTACACCTTC.

The gene calls are TRBV4-2 and TRBJ1-2, with D maybe TRBD1 (5 bases). The V end was cut by 1 base, the J end by 3 bases, with 18 bases between. This CDR3 has 17 residues. Germline V gene sequence: CDR1 LGHNA, CDR2 YNFKEQ. The CDR3 coding sequence is TGTGCCAGCAGCCAAGGAGTCAAAGCGCAGGGACACTATGGCTACACCTTC. Its translation is CASSQGVKAQGHYGYTF.